This TCR beta chain was retrieved from a study of blood T cell repertoires in COVID-19. The V gene lost 4 bases and the J gene lost 5 bases, with 13 bases spanning the gap. The CDR3 runs 13 residues. Looked up from germline, CDR1 is SGHRS and CDR2 is YFSETQ. Profiling relied on immunoSEQ multiplex PCR, and the TCRdb table lists in-frame clones only, not all of them. Among approximately 200,000 clones listed, 88% were seen once. This sequence was found in a young woman who had been exposed to COVID-19. The chain carries TRBV5-1 and TRBJ2-7; the D gene is possibly TRBD2 (7 bases). Sequencing input: PBMCs or T cells enriched from blood (not recorded which). CDR3 region: CASSAGGGHEQYF. The CDR3 DNA follows: TGCGCCAGCAGCGCGGGCGGGGGCCACGAGCAGTACTTC.